A single sample is the source of the 31 T cell receptor beta chains below, sequenced in a study of PD-1 blockade in classical Hodgkin lymphoma. Profiling relied on immunoSEQ multiplex PCR, and the TCRdb table lists in-frame clones only, not all of them. The top ten hold just under 30% of the sample, which has around 25,000 clones, 72% seen once. This sample's time point: cycle 4 day 1 (C4D1), after more than 5 weeks of nivolumab. Each and every patient relapsed after autologous stem cell transplantation, and patients got differing brentuximab vedotin exposure. The source was peripheral blood mononuclear cells (PBMCs), collected before the fourth cycle of nivolumab. These receptor sequences come from a human donor with classical Hodgkin lymphoma.

This sequence joins TRBV4-3 and TRBJ1-2; no clear D gene. The CDR3 sequence is 11 residues long. CDR1 and CDR2 from the germline V gene are LGHNA and YSLEER. Trimming took 6 bases from V and 8 from J, leaving 10 bases between them. CDR3 DNA sequence: TGCGCCAGCAGTTCGGTTGGCGGCTACACCTTC. Encoded protein: CASSSVGGYTF.

In its sample, this clone was seen a few times. In nucleotides, the CDR3 is TGTGCCAGCAGCTCACCAGGACAGGGGGTTCGAGAGACCCAGTACTTC. Amino acid sequence: CASSSPGQGVRETQYF. The J gene is TRBJ2-5, the V gene TRBV7-8; 10 nucleotides agree with TRBD1. Germline V gives CDR1 SGHVS, CDR2 FQNEAQ. The ends lost 4 bases at V and 4 bases at J; junction bases unmatched: 9. This CDR3 has 16 residues.

The chain joins TRBV5-1 to TRBJ2-2; D is tentatively TRBD1 or TRBD2 (6 bases each). Germline V lookup: CDR1 SGHRS, CDR2 YFSETQ. V was pared by 6 bases and J by 7 bases, with 25 bases between. This CDR3 comprises 17 residues. The CDR3 coding sequence is TGCGCCAGCATGGGCCGGGGGCAGGCAGTACCGTTCGGGGAGCTGTTTTTT. Its translation is CASMGRGQAVPFGELFF.

The chain combines TRBV9 with TRBJ2-1, with 8 nucleotides matching TRBD1. J lost 7 bases, V lost 0 bases, and 6 bases had no gene match. This CDR3 region has 15 residues. The germline CDR1 and CDR2 sequences are SGDLS and YYNGEE. Written as DNA, the CDR3 is TGTGCCAGCAGCGTAGGAACAGGGGGAACTAATGAGCAGTTCTTC. As protein: CASSVGTGGTNEQFF. Full variable domain (rest looked up from reference TRBV9 and TRBJ2-1): DSGVTQTPKHLITATGQRVTLRCSPRSGDLSVYWYQQSLDQGLQFLIQYYNGEERAKGNILERFSAQQFPDLHSELNLSSLELGDSALYFCASSVGTGGTNEQFFGPGTRLTVL.

This clone was observed once. The J gene is TRBJ2-7, the V gene TRBV7-2, with 10 bases matching TRBD1. J was trimmed by 4 bases and V by 1 base; bases with no gene match: 4. Germline V lookup: CDR1 SGHTA, CDR2 FQGNSA. CDR3 length: 15 amino acids. The CDR3 region has the DNA TGTGCCAGCAGCTTAGTAGGACAGGGGGGGTACGAGCAGTACTTC. This translates into CASSLVGQGGYEQYF.

This chain connects TRBV15 to TRBJ2-2, with D possibly TRBD1 on 5 matching bases. Trimming pared 6 bases from V and 6 bases from J, leaving 20 bases between. Germline CDR1 reads LNHNV; CDR2 reads YYDKDF (reference sequence). CDR3 length: 16 amino acids. The CDR3 spells CATRSDRKGLPGELFF. DNA for the CDR3: TGTGCCACCAGGAGTGACAGAAAAGGGTTGCCCGGGGAGCTGTTTTTT.

This rearrangement joins TRBV7-3 to TRBJ2-5; 10 bases line up with TRBD1. Unmatched junction bases numbered 5, after V lost 5 bases and J lost 5 bases. The CDR3 spans 14 residues. CDR1 is SGHTA, CDR2 FQGTGA, per germline. CDR3: CASSRDRGLETQYF. CDR3 DNA: TGTGCCAGCAGCCGGGACAGGGGATTGGAGACCCAGTACTTC.

V gene TRBV19 combines with J gene TRBJ1-2; 8 nucleotides align to TRBD1. Germline CDR1 is LNHDA and CDR2 is SQIVND (reference sequence). Unmatched junction bases numbered 10, after V lost 3 bases and J lost 7 bases. The CDR3 length is 15 residues. The CDR3 is CASSILGQAERGYTF. DNA of the CDR3: TGTGCCAGTAGTATCCTGGGACAGGCCGAGCGTGGCTACACCTTC.

This clone showed up just a few times. This chain connects TRBV9 to TRBJ1-1; tentative D call: TRBD1 (6 bases). The CDR3 is made up of 14 amino acids. CDR1 is SGDLS, CDR2 YYNGEE, per germline. Trimming took off 5 bases at V and 1 base at J, with 12 bases between the two ends. The CDR3 loop is CASSYGRGNTEAFF. Here the CDR3 DNA reads TGTGCCAGCAGTTATGGCAGGGGGAACACTGAAGCTTTCTTT. The whole variable domain, filled in from reference TRBV9 and TRBJ1-1, reads DSGVTQTPKHLITATGQRVTLRCSPRSGDLSVYWYQQSLDQGLQFLIQYYNGEERAKGNILERFSAQQFPDLHSELNLSSLELGDSALYFCASSYGRGNTEAFFGQGTRLTVV.

The chain couples TRBV15 to TRBJ2-1, with D possibly being TRBD1 or TRBD2 (5 bases each). Looked up from germline, CDR1 is LNHNV and CDR2 is YYDKDF (reference sequence). The V gene lost 9 bases and the J gene lost 2 bases, with 11 bases spanning the gap. There are 13 residues in the CDR3. The DNA of the CDR3 is TGTGCCACTGGGGGTCCTACCTACAATGAGCAGTTCTTC. Translating gives CATGGPTYNEQFF.

The chain employs TRBV6-6 and TRBJ1-6, with D unresolved. In germline, CDR1 is MNHNY, CDR2 SVGAGI (reference sequence). This CDR3 is built from 14 residues. The V gene lost 0 bases and the J gene lost 6 bases, with 6 bases spanning the gap. In DNA, the CDR3 is TGTGCCAGCAGTTACTCGCAGCTTAATTCACCCCTCCACTTT. Its translation: CASSYSQLNSPLHF.

The chain recombines TRBV11-3 with TRBJ2-2, with D uncertain. This CDR3 is 14 amino acids long. With 0 bases removed from V and 7 bases from J, the gap between germline ends came to 9 bases. Germline CDR1 SGHNT, CDR2 YENEEA. The CDR3 spells CASSLEGSGGELFF. CDR3 bases: TGTGCCAGCAGCTTAGAGGGGTCGGGCGGGGAGCTGTTTTTT.

The V gene is TRBV9, the J gene TRBJ1-2, with D perhaps TRBD1 (5 bases). The CDR3 is made up of 12 amino acids. Germline V CDR1 and CDR2: SGDLS, YYNGEE. The ends were cut back, 3 bases at V and 6 bases at J, with 9 bases in the middle. Here the CDR3 reads CASSASRDGYTF. In DNA, the CDR3 is TGTGCCAGCAGCGCCAGCAGGGATGGCTACACCTTC.

The V call is TRBV2, the J call TRBJ2-2, with D tentatively TRBD2 (5 bases). Deletions cut 8 bases from V and 3 bases from J, with 10 bases between. The CDR3 sequence is 13 residues long. Germline V gives CDR1 SNHLY, CDR2 FYNNEI. The CDR3 DNA reads as TGTGCCAGCCGCCGGGGTCACACCGGGGAGCTGTTTTTT. Translation gives CASRRGHTGELFF. The full variable domain, completed using reference TRBV2 and TRBJ2-2, is EPEVTQTPSHQVTQMGQEVILRCVPISNHLYFYWYRQILGQKVEFLVSFYNNEISEKSEIFDDQFSVERPDGSNFTLKIRSTKLEDSAMYFCASRRGHTGELFFGEGSRLTVL.

V and J are TRBV6-6 and TRBJ1-1; a weak D match, TRBD1 (5 bases). The V end was cut by 5 bases, the J end by 4 bases, with 11 bases between. The CDR3 runs to 13 residues. CDR1 is MNHNY and CDR2 is SVGAGI in the germline V gene (reference sequence). The CDR3 sequence is CASSIWGGTEAFF. Here the CDR3 DNA reads TGTGCCAGCAGTATTTGGGGGGGCACTGAAGCTTTCTTT.

This clone has just a few counts. This CDR3 reads CASSQEGPRLGYTF. CDR3 nucleotides: TGCGCCAGCAGCCAAGAAGGGCCCCGGCTGGGCTACACCTTC. This chain connects TRBV4-1 to TRBJ1-2; no clear D gene. The CDR3 spans 14 residues. The ends were cut back, 0 bases at V and 8 bases at J, with 13 bases in the middle. Germline loops: CDR1 MGHRA, CDR2 YSYEKL.

In this sample, this clone is medium-sized. This chain links TRBV2 with TRBJ1-1, with 9 bases identical to TRBD1. CDR1 is SNHLY and CDR2 is FYNNEI in the germline V gene. The length of the CDR3 is 15 residues. V trimming: 9 bases; J trimming: 4 bases; junction bases outside the gene matches: 12. The CDR3 region is CASFGQGRSGTEAFF. The CDR3, as DNA: TGTGCCAGTTTCGGACAGGGGAGGAGTGGCACTGAAGCTTTCTTT.

The V and J genes are TRBV5-8 and TRBJ2-2; D is perhaps TRBD1 (6 bases). This CDR3 spans 16 amino acids. Trimming left V 3 bases short and J 4 bases short, with 16 bases between. CDR1 is SGHTS, CDR2 YDEGEE, per germline. The CDR3 loop reads CASSYDRPPVTGELFF. The DNA of the CDR3 is TGTGCCAGCAGCTACGACAGGCCACCGGTCACCGGGGAGCTGTTTTTT. The full variable domain, rest sourced from reference TRBV5-8 and TRBJ2-2, is EAGVTQSPTHLIKTRGQQATLRCSPISGHTSVYWYQQALGLGLQFLLWYDEGEERNRGNFPPRFSGRQFPNYSSELNVNALELEDSALYLCASSYDRPPVTGELFFGEGSRLTVL.

This rearrangement joins TRBV7-2 to TRBJ2-5, with TRBD2 identical over 11 bases. CDR1 and CDR2 (germline): SGHTA, FQGNSA. The length of the CDR3 is 15 residues. V lost 6 bases, J lost 3 bases, and 6 bases stayed unmatched. The CDR3 DNA reads as TGTGCCAGCAGTCATGCGGGACTAGCGGAAGAGACCCAGTACTTC. Its translation is CASSHAGLAEETQYF.

The chain combines TRBV10-3 with TRBJ1-1; no reliable D call. The germline CDR1 and CDR2 sequences are ENHRY and SYGVKD. V gave up 4 bases and J gave up 0 bases, with 9 bases separating them. This CDR3 spans 14 amino acids. CDR3 DNA sequence: TGTGCCATCAGTGGGCCCGGGTTGAACACTGAAGCTTTCTTT. Protein product: CAISGPGLNTEAFF.

This clone has a handful of counts. The genes are TRBV7-6 and TRBJ1-2; the match to TRBD1 covers 7 bases. Germline CDR1 reads SGHVS; CDR2 reads FNYEAQ. V was pared by 5 bases and J by 6 bases, with 6 bases of the junction left unmatched. The CDR3 spans 13 residues. The CDR3 region is CASSVRGLDGYTF. In DNA, the CDR3 is TGTGCCAGCAGCGTCAGGGGGTTGGATGGCTACACCTTC.

The rearrangement uses TRBV27 and TRBJ1-4, with TRBD1 identical over 7 bases. V was clipped by 9 bases and J by 3 bases; unmatched bases: 10. The V gene's germline CDR1 is MNHEY and CDR2 SMNVEV (reference sequence). The CDR3 loop spans 15 amino acids. In DNA form, the CDR3 reads TGTGCCAGTAAGCCTTGGGACAGACCTAATGAAAAACTGTTTTTT. The encoded protein is CASKPWDRPNEKLFF. Together with reference TRBV27 and TRBJ1-4, the CDR3 gives the full variable domain: EAQVTQNPRYLITVTGKKLTVTCSQNMNHEYMSWYRQDPGLGLRQIYYSMNVEVTDKGDVPEGYKVSRKEKRNFPLILESPSPNQTSLYFCASKPWDRPNEKLFFGSGTQLSVL.

This rearrangement joins TRBV20-1 to TRBJ2-7; no definite D call. CDR1 is DFQATT and CDR2 is SNEGSKA in the germline V gene (reference sequence). The V end lost 5 bases, the J end lost 1 base, and 6 bases lay between the germline ends. The CDR3 has 11 residues. The CDR3, as DNA: TGCAGTGCTCATACTTCCTACGAGCAGTACGTC. Protein sequence: CSAHTSYEQYV.

The chain links TRBV6-6 to TRBJ2-1; D is perhaps TRBD1 (5 bases). This CDR3 spans 15 amino acids. V was shortened by 2 bases and J by 6 bases, with 14 bases between the two germline ends. Germline V gene sequence: CDR1 MNHNY, CDR2 SVGAGI (reference sequence). The CDR3: CASSYQPTGSNEQFF. CDR3 DNA: TGTGCCAGCAGTTACCAACCTACAGGATCCAATGAGCAGTTCTTC.

In this sample, this clone turned up a few times. The chain employs TRBV6-5 and TRBJ2-7, with 7 bases aligning to TRBD1. The CDR3 runs 11 residues. V trimming: 10 bases; J trimming: 6 bases; junction bases outside the gene matches: 6. CDR1 MNHEY and CDR2 SVGAGI come from the germline V gene. The CDR3 spells CATVTGPEQYF. In nucleotides, the CDR3 is TGTGCCACTGTGACAGGGCCCGAGCAGTACTTC.

The chain has TRBV6-5 and TRBJ1-1; a weak D match, TRBD1 (5 bases). The V gene's germline CDR1 is MNHEY and CDR2 SVGAGI. The V end lost 4 bases, the J end lost 5 bases, and 14 bases lay between the germline ends. The CDR3 is made up of 14 amino acids. The CDR3 coding sequence is TGTGCCAGCAGTTTAGTTAGGGGAGGGACTGAAGCTTTCTTT. Its translation is CASSLVRGGTEAFF.

The chain employs TRBV13 and TRBJ2-2; D is unclear. The CDR3 runs 12 residues. With 8 bases removed from V and 7 bases from J, the gap between germline ends came to 11 bases. The germline gives CDR1 PRHDT, CDR2 FYEKMQ (reference sequence). CDR3 nucleotide sequence: TGTGCCAGCGAAAGGGATGACGGGGAGCTGTTTTTT. Protein product: CASERDDGELFF.

This clone was seen just once. The rearrangement joins TRBV6-5 to TRBJ2-2, with unresolved D. Per germline, CDR1 MNHEY and CDR2 SVGAGI. This CDR3 is built from 15 residues. Between the trimmed V and J ends, which lost 5 bases and 0 bases, there was a span of 10 bases. CDR3 region: CASSLGSSNTGELFF. DNA for the CDR3: TGTGCCAGCAGTCTCGGGTCATCGAACACCGGGGAGCTGTTTTTT.

This chain links TRBV10-3 with TRBJ1-5; the D gene is possibly TRBD1 (6 bases). Trimming pared 3 bases from V and 0 bases from J, leaving 9 bases between. This CDR3 comprises 15 residues. CDR1 is ENHRY, CDR2 SYGVKD, per germline. In DNA form, the CDR3 reads TGTGCCATCAGTGAACAGGGACATAGCAATCAGCCCCAGCATTTT. Protein product: CAISEQGHSNQPQHF.

This clone was seen only a few times. This chain joins TRBV5-4 and TRBJ1-4; D is perhaps TRBD1 (5 bases). The CDR3 covers 13 residues. Trimming removed 5 bases at V and 6 bases at J, with 11 bases between. Germline-derived CDR1 and CDR2 are SGHNT and YYREEE (reference sequence). The DNA for the CDR3 is TGTGCCAGCAGGGGACGAGGGGATGAAAAACTGTTTTTT. Encoded protein: CASRGRGDEKLFF. The variable domain in full, with the rest retrieved from reference TRBV5-4 and TRBJ1-4, is ETGVTQSPTHLIKTRGQQVTLRCSSQSGHNTVSWYQQALGQGPQFIFQYYREEENGRGNFPPRFSGLQFPNYSSELNVNALELDDSALYLCASRGRGDEKLFFGSGTQLSVL.

This chain links TRBV7-2 with TRBJ1-2; D possibly corresponds to TRBD1 (6 bases). The CDR3 is 13 amino acids. Between the trimmed V and J ends, which lost 3 bases and 7 bases, there was a span of 12 bases. Germline-derived CDR1 and CDR2 are SGHTA and FQGNSA. The CDR3 loop reads CASSLREGGGYTF. The DNA of the CDR3 is TGTGCCAGCAGCTTGAGGGAAGGGGGTGGCTACACCTTC.